The 11 T cell receptor beta chains below come from one sample, sequenced in a study of identical twins. TCRdb ran MiXCR on the 5' RACE reads and lists one entry per CDR3 protein. The table includes fewer than 250,000 distinct CDR3 sequences, 7.5% detected once. The same sample was also studied in work on yellow fever vaccine responses in identical twins.

The specimen was CD8+ T cells sorted from blood. The receptors were sampled from a woman under 30 in good health.

This chain links TRBV13 with TRBJ2-1, with 9 bases lining up with TRBD2. The ends lost 0 bases at V and 0 bases at J; junction bases unmatched: 9. This CDR3 comprises 19 residues. Germline CDR1 is PRHDT and CDR2 is FYEKMQ (reference sequence). The CDR3 here is CASSLGFSGGPNSYNEQFF. In DNA, the CDR3 is TGTGCCAGCAGCTTAGGGTTTAGCGGGGGCCCTAACTCCTACAATGAGCAGTTCTTC.

The gene calls are TRBV7-8 and TRBJ1-4; D ambiguous. The CDR3 consists of 14 residues. V was shortened by 3 bases and J by 8 bases, with 13 bases between the two germline ends. Germline CDR1 reads SGHVS; CDR2 reads FQNEAQ. The CDR3 loop reads CASSFLRGYEKLFF. Here the CDR3 DNA reads TGTGCCAGCAGCTTTCTGAGAGGGTACGAAAAACTGTTTTTT. The full variable domain, rest sourced from reference TRBV7-8 and TRBJ1-4, is GAGVSQSPRYKVAKRGQDVALRCDPISGHVSLFWYQQALGQGPEFLTYFQNEAQLDKSGLPSDRFFAERPEGSVSTLKIQRTQQEDSAVYLCASSFLRGYEKLFFGSGTQLSVL.

This chain uses TRBV4-1 with TRBJ2-7; D is unresolved. The CDR3 contains 14 residues. V was pared by 0 bases and J by 6 bases, with 12 bases between. The germline CDR1 and CDR2 sequences are MGHRA and YSYEKL. The DNA for the CDR3 is TGCGCCAGCAGCCAAGATTATATGGTTCGCGAGCAGTACGTC. Residues: CASSQDYMVREQYV.

This clonotype was seen more than once but under ten times. This rearrangement joins TRBV12-3 or TRBV12-4 to TRBJ1-1; no clear D. V was trimmed by 5 bases and J by 3 bases, leaving 16 bases between them. The CDR3 runs 15 residues. CDR3 in amino acids: CASSLLALGDTEAFF. The CDR3, as DNA: TGTGCCAGCAGTCTCCTAGCCCTTGGGGACACTGAAGCTTTCTTT.

This clonotype was counted many times. The V call is TRBV13, the J call TRBJ2-1; D gene unclear. V lost 1 base and J lost 16, with 14 bases in between. CDR1 PRHDT and CDR2 FYEKMQ come from the germline V gene (reference sequence). The CDR3 length is 12 residues. The CDR3 is CASSLVAREFFF. Written as DNA, the CDR3 is TGTGCCAGCAGCTTAGTAGCACGTGAGTTTTTCTTC.

This clonotype was seen repeatedly, ten times or more. This chain uses TRBV12-3 or TRBV12-4 with TRBJ1-3, with D possibly matching TRBD1 (5 bases). There are 16 residues in the CDR3. The V end lost 6 bases, the J end lost 0 bases, and 15 bases lay between the germline ends. The CDR3 reads CASREKGSLSGNTIYF. The CDR3 DNA follows: TGTGCCAGCAGGGAGAAGGGGTCCCTCTCTGGAAACACCATATATTTT.

This clonotype was recorded at least ten times. This rearrangement joins TRBV4-2 to TRBJ2-7; 11 positions match TRBD1. The CDR3 covers 16 residues. Germline V gives CDR1 LGHNA, CDR2 YNFKEQ. The V and J ends lost 0 bases and 6 bases, in that order; junction bases with no gene match: 7. The CDR3 bases are TGTGCCAGCAGCCAAGAAGCGGGGACAGGGGGAGTCGAGCAGTACTTC. It encodes CASSQEAGTGGVEQYF.

This clonotype showed up many times. This chain joins TRBV2 and TRBJ2-2; 7 bases agree with TRBD1. The V gene's germline CDR1 is SNHLY and CDR2 FYNNEI. Germline trimming cut 10 bases from V and 6 bases from J; bases unmatched to any gene: 8. The CDR3 runs 13 residues. The CDR3 DNA reads TGTGCCACCCAAACAGGGGTCCCCGGGGAGCTGTTTTTT. Translated, it gives CATQTGVPGELFF.

CDR3 nucleotide sequence: TGTGCCAGCAGTTACTCGAAGGTACGGGCGGGAGGGCCCTACGAGCAGTACTTC. This codes for CASSYSKVRAGGPYEQYF. The rearrangement joins TRBV6-2 or TRBV6-3 to TRBJ2-7; 9 bases fit TRBD2. The V segment lost 0 bases and the J segment 2 bases; nucleotides outside the gene matches: 11. The CDR3 contains 18 residues. The germline V gene encodes CDR1 MNHEY and CDR2 SVGEGT.

The chain recombines TRBV9 with TRBJ1-6; D remains ambiguous. Trimming removed 0 bases from V and 8 bases from J, with 9 bases in between. The CDR3 covers 14 residues. Germline CDR1 reads SGDLS; CDR2 reads YYNGEE. CDR3 nucleotide sequence: TGTGCCAGCAGCGTAGGGGGTCTGGATTCACCCCTCCACTTT. Protein product: CASSVGGLDSPLHF.

This clonotype was seen repeatedly, ten times or more. This sequence joins TRBV18 and TRBJ1-6; D may be TRBD1 (5 bases). The CDR3 extends over 15 amino acids. V lost 4 bases and J lost 7, with 14 bases in between. Germline V gene sequence: CDR1 KGHSH, CDR2 LQKENI. CDR3 sequence reads: CASSLRRQSNSPLHF. The DNA of the CDR3 is TGTGCCAGCTCACTTAGGCGACAGTCAAATTCACCCCTCCACTTT.